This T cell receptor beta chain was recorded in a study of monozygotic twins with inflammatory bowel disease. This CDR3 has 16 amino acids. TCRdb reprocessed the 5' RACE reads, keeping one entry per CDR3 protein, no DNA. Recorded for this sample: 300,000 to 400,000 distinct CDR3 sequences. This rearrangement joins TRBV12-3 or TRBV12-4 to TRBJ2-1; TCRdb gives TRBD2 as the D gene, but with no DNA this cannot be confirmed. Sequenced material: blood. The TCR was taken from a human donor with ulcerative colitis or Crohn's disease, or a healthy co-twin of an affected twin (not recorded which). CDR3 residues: CASSYHSGGAMNEQFF.